Sequencing of this T cell receptor (beta chain) was carried out in a study of T-cell reconstitution after alpha-beta-depleted transplantation in children. V was cut by 5 bases and J by 4 bases, with 20 bases left in between. This CDR3 spans 16 amino acids. Germline V gene sequence: CDR1 MNHEY, CDR2 SMNVEV (reference sequence). For TCRbeta, the library was prepared with unique molecular identifiers. TCRdb passed the PCR reads through MiXCR, listing each CDR3 protein once. The sample has about 230,000 distinct CDR3 sequences, around 9.6% seen once; the top ten hold 5% to 7%. A few counts support this clonotype.

Sequencing used PBMCs from the stem cell graft donor, obtained from the stem cell graft. The receptor was isolated from a human donor who donated a stem cell graft to a child with acute lymphoblastic leukemia. The chain is built from TRBV27 and TRBJ1-2, with TRBD1 as a possible D gene (5 bases). CDR3 sequence reads: CASSPARGGTLYGYTF. DNA of the CDR3: TGTGCCAGCAGTCCCGCTCGGGGCGGCACACTCTATGGCTACACCTTC.